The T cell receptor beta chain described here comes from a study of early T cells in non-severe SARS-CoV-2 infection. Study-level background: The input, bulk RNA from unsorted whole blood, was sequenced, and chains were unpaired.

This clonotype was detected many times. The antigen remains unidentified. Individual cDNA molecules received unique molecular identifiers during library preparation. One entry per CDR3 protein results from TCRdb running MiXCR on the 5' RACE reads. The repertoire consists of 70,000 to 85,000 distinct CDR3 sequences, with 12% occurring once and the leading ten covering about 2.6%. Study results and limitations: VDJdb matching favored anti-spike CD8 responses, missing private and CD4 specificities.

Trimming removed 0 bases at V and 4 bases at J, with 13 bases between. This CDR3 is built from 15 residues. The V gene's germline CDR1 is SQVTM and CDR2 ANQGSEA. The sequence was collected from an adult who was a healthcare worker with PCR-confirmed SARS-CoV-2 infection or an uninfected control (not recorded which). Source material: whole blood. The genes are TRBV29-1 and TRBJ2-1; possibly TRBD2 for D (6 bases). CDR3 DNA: TGCAGCGTTGAAGAAACGGGACTTAGATACAATGAGCAGTTCTTC. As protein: CSVEETGLRYNEQFF.